The 20 T cell receptor beta chains listed next were all sequenced from one sample in a study of blood T cell repertoires in COVID-19. TCRdb's copy holds only in-frame clones and misses some; the assay was immunoSEQ multiplex PCR. In the table there are tens of thousands of clones, approximately 71% of which are singletons. Input material: peripheral blood. The receptors derive from an elderly man with active or convalescent COVID-19.

The chain links TRBV28 to TRBJ1-1; no clear D gene. This CDR3 is built from 13 residues. Trimming pared 5 bases from V and 1 base from J, leaving 8 bases between. Germline-derived CDR1 and CDR2 are MDHEN and SYDVKM. CDR3 region: CASSPPWNTEAFF. The CDR3 DNA sequence: TGTGCCAGCAGTCCCCCTTGGAACACTGAAGCTTTCTTT.

The CDR3 is CASSSLGQGADGYTF. In DNA, the CDR3 is TGTGCCAGCAGTTCATTGGGACAGGGGGCAGATGGCTACACCTTC. The chain carries TRBV28 and TRBJ1-2; TRBD1 matches at 12 bases. Trimming at V came to 4 bases and at J to 6 bases, leaving 6 bases not matched to a gene. This CDR3 is built from 15 residues. Per the germline V gene, CDR1 is MDHEN and CDR2 is SYDVKM.

The chain couples TRBV7-2 to TRBJ2-7; tentatively, D is TRBD1 (5 bases). The CDR3 contains 15 residues. V shed 1 base and J shed 0 bases, with 10 bases lying between them. Germline assignment: CDR1 SGHTA and CDR2 FQGNSA. DNA for the CDR3: TGTGCCAGCAGCTTAGTCCAGGGAAACTCCTACGAGCAGTACTTC. It specifies CASSLVQGNSYEQYF.

J is TRBJ1-1 and V is TRBV7-8; weak D call: TRBD1 (5 bases). Deletions cut 1 base from V and 7 bases from J, with 10 bases between. The CDR3 has 13 amino acids. CDR1 is SGHVS, CDR2 FQNEAQ, per germline. CDR3 region: CASSLVWGGEAFF. CDR3 DNA sequence: TGTGCCAGCAGCTTAGTTTGGGGCGGTGAAGCTTTCTTT.

The rearrangement uses TRBV28 and TRBJ2-7; 12 nucleotides match TRBD2. The junction had 13 bases not matched to a gene; V was cut back by 5 bases and J by 5 bases. The CDR3 sequence is 17 residues long. Germline CDR1 and CDR2: MDHEN and SYDVKM. The CDR3: CASSLKKGLAGPHEQYF. CDR3 nucleotides: TGTGCCAGCAGTCTCAAAAAGGGACTAGCGGGCCCTCACGAGCAGTACTTC.

The chain couples TRBV28 to TRBJ1-5; perhaps TRBD1 as D (5 bases). Trimming shortened V by 8 bases and J by 6 bases, and 26 bases separated the two germline ends. The CDR3 contains 17 residues. CDR1 and CDR2 (germline): MDHEN, SYDVKM. CDR3 sequence (DNA): TGTGCCAGCCTCAACACTCTTAGCGGCAGGGCGGGTCAGCCCCAGCATTTT. This translates into CASLNTLSGRAGQPQHF.

This clone was picked up a small number of times. The sample holds other DNA sequences that translate to the same CDR3. This rearrangement joins TRBV28 to TRBJ1-1; 9 bases agree with TRBD1. V lost 6 bases and J lost 5; bases outside the gene matches: 10. The CDR3 length is 15 residues. In germline, CDR1 is MDHEN, CDR2 SYDVKM. The chain's CDR3 is CASSPTGQGITEAFF. The CDR3 coding sequence is TGTGCCAGCAGCCCTACCGGACAGGGGATTACTGAAGCTTTCTTT.

The chain has TRBV14 and TRBJ2-7; 8 bases match TRBD2. CDR1 is SGHDN, CDR2 FVKESK, per germline. The CDR3 is 13 residues long. Germline trimming cut 4 bases from V and 9 bases from J; bases unmatched to any gene: 8. Written as DNA, the CDR3 is TGTGCCAGCAGCCTTGGGACTAGATATCGGCAGTACTTC. Translation gives CASSLGTRYRQYF. Full variable domain (outside the CDR3, taken from reference TRBV14 and TRBJ2-7): EAGVTQFPSHSVIEKGQTVTLRCDPISGHDNLYWYRRVMGKEIKFLLHFVKESKQDESGMPNNRFLAERTGGTYSTLKVQPAELEDSGVYFCASSLGTRYRQYFGPGTRLTVT.

DNA for the CDR3: TGTGCCAGCGGTTCCCAAGCTGGACTAGCGGGAGCCTACGAGCAGTACTTC. It yields the protein CASGSQAGLAGAYEQYF. V and J are TRBV7-2 and TRBJ2-7; the match to TRBD2 covers 13 bases. V lost 8 bases, J lost 2 bases, and 12 bases stayed unmatched. The CDR3 is made up of 17 amino acids. Germline-derived CDR1 and CDR2 are SGHTA and FQGNSA.

This chain links TRBV28 with TRBJ2-7; TRBD1 aligns across 9 bases. Per germline, CDR1 MDHEN and CDR2 SYDVKM. The CDR3 totals 14 residues. V shed 7 bases and J 2 bases; nucleotides not matched to a gene: 6. The CDR3 is CASNPGQGPYEQYF. Written as DNA, the CDR3 is TGTGCCAGCAATCCGGGACAGGGCCCCTACGAGCAGTACTTC.

This clone was counted a few times. This chain connects TRBV21-1 to TRBJ1-6; the table gives TRBD1 as D, unverified against the DNA. TRBV21-1 is listed as a pseudogene. This CDR3 region has 21 residues. The CDR3 sequence: CATTALSRDRGRDGPNSPLHF. CDR3 sequence (DNA): TGTGCCACCACGGCTTTGTCCCGGGACAGGGGGCGTGATGGCCCTAATTCACCCCTCCACTTT.

V and J are TRBV6-6 and TRBJ1-1; unclear D gene. V lost 2 bases and J lost 7, with 11 bases in between. CDR3 size: 13 residues. Germline V gene data show CDR1 as MNHNY and CDR2 as SVGAGI (reference sequence). Written as DNA, the CDR3 is TGTGCCAGCAGTTACAGCCGCGTTGGTGAAGCTTTCTTT. Translated, it gives CASSYSRVGEAFF.

This clone came up once. The V gene is TRBV19, the J gene TRBJ2-3; TRBD2 agrees at 7 bases. Per the germline V gene, CDR1 is LNHDA and CDR2 is SQIVND (reference sequence). Trimming took 3 bases from V and 4 from J; bases not matched to a gene: 7. There are 15 residues in the CDR3. CDR3 loop: CASSIGGRGADTQYF. In DNA form, the CDR3 reads TGTGCCAGTAGTATCGGCGGGAGAGGGGCAGATACGCAGTATTTT.

The V call is TRBV5-1, the J call TRBJ2-7, with no clear D. Trimming removed 4 bases at V and 6 bases at J, with 11 bases between. This CDR3 comprises 12 residues. The germline gives CDR1 SGHRS, CDR2 YFSETQ. The CDR3 DNA reads TGCGCCAGCAGCCCCGGGTTTGCCGAGCAGTACTTC. It yields the protein CASSPGFAEQYF.

J is TRBJ2-5 and V is TRBV12-3 or TRBV12-4; possible D gene TRBD2, 5 bases. The CDR3 is 13 residues long. Trimming took 4 bases from V and 6 from J, leaving 12 bases between them. The CDR3 nucleotides are TGTGCCAGCAGTTCCCCCGGGGTTAAGACCCAGTACTTC. Translated: CASSSPGVKTQYF.

The chain couples TRBV10-1 to TRBJ2-7, with D maybe TRBD1 (6 bases). V lost 8 bases and J 3 bases, leaving 17 bases between the germline ends. Germline assignment: CDR1 WNHNN and CDR2 SYGVQD (reference sequence). CDR3 length: 14 amino acids. In DNA form, the CDR3 reads TGCGCCAGCTCGACACAGGGTCTACTCTACGAGCAGTACTTC. It yields the protein CASSTQGLLYEQYF.

Only a few counts were recorded for this clone. The J gene is TRBJ1-1, the V gene TRBV6-6; D is possibly TRBD1 (6 bases). CDR1 and CDR2 from the germline V gene are MNHNY and SVGAGI (reference sequence). V lost 7 bases, J lost 0 bases, and 15 bases lay in between. The length of the CDR3 is 15 residues. The CDR3 reads CASTRGPGVNTEAFF. CDR3 in DNA: TGTGCCAGCACTCGGGGGCCTGGTGTGAACACTGAAGCTTTCTTT.

This chain connects TRBV19 to TRBJ2-3; 10 bases are shared with TRBD2. This CDR3 is built from 16 residues. CDR1 is LNHDA and CDR2 is SQIVND in the germline V gene (reference sequence). V shed 2 bases, J shed 5 bases, and the junction held 7 bases outside the gene matches. CDR3 nucleotide sequence: TGTGCCAGTAGTATACTCATAGCGGGAGGACTAGATACGCAGTATTTT. Protein: CASSILIAGGLDTQYF. Using reference TRBV19 and TRBJ2-3 for the parts outside the CDR3, the full variable domain is DGGITQSPKYLFRKEGQNVTLSCEQNLNHDAMYWYRQDPGQGLRLIYYSQIVNDFQKGDIAEGYSVSREKKESFPLTVTSAQKNPTAFYLCASSILIAGGLDTQYFGPGTRLTVL.

This rearrangement joins TRBV11-2 to TRBJ1-1; 7 bases are a match to TRBD1. The V gene end was trimmed by 1 base and the J gene end by 1 base; junction bases not matched to a gene: 9. The CDR3 extends over 17 amino acids. CDR1 is SGHAT and CDR2 is FQNNGV in the germline V gene. Here the CDR3 reads CASSLGLDRVRNTEAFF. In nucleotides, the CDR3 is TGTGCCAGCAGCTTAGGACTTGACAGGGTAAGGAACACTGAAGCTTTCTTT.

This sequence joins TRBV29-1 and TRBJ2-2, with D possibly TRBD1 on 6 matching bases. V lost 0 bases and J 0 bases, leaving 17 bases between the germline ends. This CDR3 spans 18 amino acids. Germline CDR1 and CDR2: SQVTM and ANQGSEA. The CDR3 reads CSVEDTGTSIANTGELFF. The CDR3 DNA is TGCAGCGTTGAAGATACCGGGACATCCATCGCGAACACCGGGGAGCTGTTTTTT.